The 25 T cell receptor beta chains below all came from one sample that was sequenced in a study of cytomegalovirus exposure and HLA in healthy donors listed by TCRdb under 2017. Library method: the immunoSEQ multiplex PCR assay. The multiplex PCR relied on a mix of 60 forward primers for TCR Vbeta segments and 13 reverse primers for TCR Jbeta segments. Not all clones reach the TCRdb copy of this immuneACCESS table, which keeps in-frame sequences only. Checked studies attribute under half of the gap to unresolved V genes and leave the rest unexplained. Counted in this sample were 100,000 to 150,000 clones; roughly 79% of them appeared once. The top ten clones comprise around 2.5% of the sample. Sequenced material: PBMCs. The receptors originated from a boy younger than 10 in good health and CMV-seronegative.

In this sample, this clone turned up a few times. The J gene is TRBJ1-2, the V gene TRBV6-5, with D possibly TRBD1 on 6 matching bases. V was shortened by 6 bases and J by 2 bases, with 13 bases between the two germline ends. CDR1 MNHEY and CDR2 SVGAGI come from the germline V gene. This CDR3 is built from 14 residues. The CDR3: CASSRLTGNYGYTF. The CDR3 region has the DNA TGTGCCAGCAGCCGCCTTACAGGGAACTATGGCTACACCTTC.

The CDR3 sequence: CASSLEGGLHEQYF. Here the CDR3 DNA reads TGTGCCAGCAGCTTAGAAGGAGGGCTCCACGAGCAGTACTTC. The chain has TRBV7-9 and TRBJ2-7; D possibly corresponds to TRBD2 (6 bases). Germline CDR1 reads SEHNR; CDR2 reads FQNEAQ (reference sequence). Trimming removed 1 base from V and 5 bases from J, with 12 bases in between. This CDR3 spans 14 amino acids.

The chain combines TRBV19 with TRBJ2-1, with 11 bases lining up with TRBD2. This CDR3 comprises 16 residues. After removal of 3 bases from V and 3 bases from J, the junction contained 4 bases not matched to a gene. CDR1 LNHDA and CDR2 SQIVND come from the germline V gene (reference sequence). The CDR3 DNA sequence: TGTGCCAGTAGTATGGCACTAGCGGGGGACTACAATGAGCAGTTCTTC. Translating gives CASSMALAGDYNEQFF.

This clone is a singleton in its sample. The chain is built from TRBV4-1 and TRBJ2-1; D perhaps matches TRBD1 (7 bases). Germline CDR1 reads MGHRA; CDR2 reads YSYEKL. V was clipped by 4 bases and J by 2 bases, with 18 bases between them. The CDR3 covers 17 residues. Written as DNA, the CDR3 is TGCGCCAGCAGCCGGGACGCAGGGGGGACTGCCTACAATGAGCAGTTCTTC. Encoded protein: CASSRDAGGTAYNEQFF.

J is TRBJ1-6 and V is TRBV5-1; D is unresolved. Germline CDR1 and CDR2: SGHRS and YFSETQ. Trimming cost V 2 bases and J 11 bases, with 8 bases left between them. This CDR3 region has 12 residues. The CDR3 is CASSFLGTPLHF. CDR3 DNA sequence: TGCGCCAGCAGCTTCCTCGGGACACCCCTCCACTTT.

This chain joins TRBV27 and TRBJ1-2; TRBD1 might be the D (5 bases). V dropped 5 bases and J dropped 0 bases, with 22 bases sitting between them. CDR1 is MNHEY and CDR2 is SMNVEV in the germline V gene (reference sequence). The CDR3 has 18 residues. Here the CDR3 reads CASSISRAATVTNYGYTF. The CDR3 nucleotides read TGTGCCAGCAGTATCTCCCGGGCTGCGACAGTCACTAACTATGGCTACACCTTC.

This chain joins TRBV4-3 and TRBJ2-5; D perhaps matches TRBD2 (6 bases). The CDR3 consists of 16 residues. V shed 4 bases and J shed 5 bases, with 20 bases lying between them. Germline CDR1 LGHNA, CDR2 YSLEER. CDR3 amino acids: CASSRDRDSGRETQYF. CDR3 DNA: TGCGCCAGCAGCCGCGACCGGGACTCAGGTCGGGAGACCCAGTACTTC.

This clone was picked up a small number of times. The CDR3 reads CASSNRATALYNEQFF. CDR3 nucleotide sequence: TGTGCCAGCAGCAACCGAGCCACAGCCCTCTACAATGAGCAGTTCTTC. This sequence joins TRBV7-2 and TRBJ2-1; D is uncertain. Germline loops: CDR1 SGHTA, CDR2 FQGNSA. The CDR3 loop spans 16 amino acids. V was trimmed by 5 bases and J by 3 bases, leaving 17 bases between them.

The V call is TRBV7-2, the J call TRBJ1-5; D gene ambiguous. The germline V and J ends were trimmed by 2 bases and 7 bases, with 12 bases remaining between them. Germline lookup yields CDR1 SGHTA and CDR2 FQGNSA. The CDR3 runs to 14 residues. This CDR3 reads CASSLHAVDQPQHF. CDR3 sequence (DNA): TGTGCCAGCAGCTTACATGCGGTCGACCAGCCCCAGCATTTT.

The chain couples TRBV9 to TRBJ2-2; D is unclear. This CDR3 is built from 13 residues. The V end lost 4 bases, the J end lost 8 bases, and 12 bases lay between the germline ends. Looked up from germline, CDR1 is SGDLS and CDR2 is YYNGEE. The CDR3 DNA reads TGTGCCAGCAGCACGCGACAACCGGGGGAGCTGTTTTTT. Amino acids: CASSTRQPGELFF.

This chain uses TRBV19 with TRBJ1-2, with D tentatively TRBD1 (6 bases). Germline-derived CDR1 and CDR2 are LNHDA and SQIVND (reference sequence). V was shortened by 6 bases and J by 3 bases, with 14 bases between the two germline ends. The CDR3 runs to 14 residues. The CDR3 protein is CASSPQGLDYGYTF. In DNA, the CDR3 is TGTGCCAGTAGCCCGCAGGGGCTAGACTATGGCTACACCTTC.

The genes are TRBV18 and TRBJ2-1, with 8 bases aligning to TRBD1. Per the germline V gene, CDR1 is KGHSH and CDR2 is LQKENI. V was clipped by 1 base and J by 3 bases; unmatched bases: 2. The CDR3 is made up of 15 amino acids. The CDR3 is CASSPHRGDYNEQFF. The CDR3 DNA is TGTGCCAGCTCACCACACAGGGGGGACTACAATGAGCAGTTCTTC. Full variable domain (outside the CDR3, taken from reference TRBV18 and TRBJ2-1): NAGVMQNPRHLVRRRGQEARLRCSPMKGHSHVYWYRQLPEEGLKFMVYLQKENIIDESGMPKERFSAEFPKEGPSILRIQQVVRGDSAAYFCASSPHRGDYNEQFFGPGTRLTVL.

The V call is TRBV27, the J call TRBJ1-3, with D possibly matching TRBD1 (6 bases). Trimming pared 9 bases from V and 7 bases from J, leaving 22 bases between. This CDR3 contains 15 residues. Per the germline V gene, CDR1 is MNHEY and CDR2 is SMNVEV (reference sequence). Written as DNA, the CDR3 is TGTGCCAGTCTTCTTATCAACAGGGAGGGGAACACCATATATTTT. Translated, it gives CASLLINREGNTIYF.

The chain's CDR3 is CASSRLGEQYF. CDR3 DNA: TGTGCCAGCAGCCGACTAGGCGAGCAGTACTTC. The V gene is TRBV7-9, the J gene TRBJ2-7; TRBD2 is a possible D gene (6 bases). V gave up 5 bases and J gave up 6 bases, with 8 bases separating them. Germline V gene sequence: CDR1 SEHNR, CDR2 FQNEAQ (reference sequence). This CDR3 contains 11 residues.

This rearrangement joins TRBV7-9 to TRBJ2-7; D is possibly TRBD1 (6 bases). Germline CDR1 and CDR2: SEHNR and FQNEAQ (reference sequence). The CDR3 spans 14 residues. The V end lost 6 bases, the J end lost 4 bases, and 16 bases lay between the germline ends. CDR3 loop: CASRPTGTYYEQYF. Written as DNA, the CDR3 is TGTGCCAGCAGGCCTACCGGGACATATTACGAGCAGTACTTC.

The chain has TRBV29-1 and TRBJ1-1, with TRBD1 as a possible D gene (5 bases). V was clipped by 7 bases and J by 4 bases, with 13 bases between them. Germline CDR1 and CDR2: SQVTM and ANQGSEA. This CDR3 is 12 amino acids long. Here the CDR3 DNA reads TGCAGCGCCGGGGGGGAGGGCACTGAAGCTTTCTTT. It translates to CSAGGEGTEAFF.

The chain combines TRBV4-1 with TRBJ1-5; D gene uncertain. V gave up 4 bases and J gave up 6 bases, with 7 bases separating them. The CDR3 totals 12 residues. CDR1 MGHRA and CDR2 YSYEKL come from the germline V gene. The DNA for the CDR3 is TGCGCCAGCAGCCTGCCGGGTCAGCCCCAGCATTTT. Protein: CASSLPGQPQHF.

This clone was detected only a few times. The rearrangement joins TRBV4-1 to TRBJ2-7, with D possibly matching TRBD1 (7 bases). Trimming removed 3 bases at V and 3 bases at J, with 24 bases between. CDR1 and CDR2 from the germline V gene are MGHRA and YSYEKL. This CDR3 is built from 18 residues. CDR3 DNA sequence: TGCGCCAGCAGCCACGACCCGATGGAGGGGACAGTAGTCTACGAGCAGTACTTC. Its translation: CASSHDPMEGTVVYEQYF.

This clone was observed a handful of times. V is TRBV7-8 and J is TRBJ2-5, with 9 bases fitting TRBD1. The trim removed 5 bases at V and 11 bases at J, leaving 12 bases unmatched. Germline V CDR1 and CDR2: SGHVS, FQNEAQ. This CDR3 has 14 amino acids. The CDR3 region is CASSLRQGGVEQYF. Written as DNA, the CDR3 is TGTGCCAGCAGCCTCCGACAGGGGGGAGTTGAGCAGTACTTC.

The DNA of the CDR3 is TGTGCCAGCAGTTTCACAGGGGACCCCTTCTTTAACTATGGCTACACCTTC. Translated, it gives CASSFTGDPFFNYGYTF. The chain joins TRBV27 to TRBJ1-2; 7 bases are a match to TRBD1. Germline trimming cut 3 bases from V and 1 base from J; bases unmatched to any gene: 11. The V gene's germline CDR1 is MNHEY and CDR2 SMNVEV (reference sequence). This CDR3 comprises 17 residues.

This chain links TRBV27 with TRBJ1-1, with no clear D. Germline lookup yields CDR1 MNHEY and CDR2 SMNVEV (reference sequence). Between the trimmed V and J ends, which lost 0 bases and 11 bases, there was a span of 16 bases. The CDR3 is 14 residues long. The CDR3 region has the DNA TGTGCCAGCAGTTTATCAAGGAGAGGGTTGGAGGCTTTCTTT. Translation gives CASSLSRRGLEAFF.

CDR3 amino acids: CASSEPSGGGNEQFF. The CDR3 coding sequence is TGTGCCAGCAGTGAACCTAGCGGGGGGGGAAATGAGCAGTTCTTC. This chain links TRBV6-1 with TRBJ2-1; TRBD2 matches 12 bases. Germline CDR1 reads MNHNS; CDR2 reads SASEGT. This CDR3 region has 15 residues. Trimming took 2 bases from V and 7 from J; bases not matched to a gene: 3.

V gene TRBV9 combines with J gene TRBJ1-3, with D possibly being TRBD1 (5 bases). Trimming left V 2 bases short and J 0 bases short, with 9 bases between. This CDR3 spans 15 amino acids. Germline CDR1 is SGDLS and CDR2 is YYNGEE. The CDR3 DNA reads TGTGCCAGCAGCGTGTGGGGCAGCTCTGGAAACACCATATATTTT. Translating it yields CASSVWGSSGNTIYF.

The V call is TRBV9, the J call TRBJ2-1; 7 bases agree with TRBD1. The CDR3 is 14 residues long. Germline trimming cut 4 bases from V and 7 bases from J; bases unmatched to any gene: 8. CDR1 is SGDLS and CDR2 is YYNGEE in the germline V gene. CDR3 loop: CASSRETGVNEQFF. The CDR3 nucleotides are TGTGCCAGCAGCCGCGAAACAGGGGTGAATGAGCAGTTCTTC.

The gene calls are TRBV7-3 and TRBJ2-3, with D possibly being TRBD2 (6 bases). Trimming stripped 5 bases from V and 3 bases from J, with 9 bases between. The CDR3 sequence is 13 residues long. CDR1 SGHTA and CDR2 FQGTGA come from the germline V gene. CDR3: CASSHGGTDTQYF. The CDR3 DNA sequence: TGTGCCAGCAGCCATGGAGGGACAGATACGCAGTATTTT.